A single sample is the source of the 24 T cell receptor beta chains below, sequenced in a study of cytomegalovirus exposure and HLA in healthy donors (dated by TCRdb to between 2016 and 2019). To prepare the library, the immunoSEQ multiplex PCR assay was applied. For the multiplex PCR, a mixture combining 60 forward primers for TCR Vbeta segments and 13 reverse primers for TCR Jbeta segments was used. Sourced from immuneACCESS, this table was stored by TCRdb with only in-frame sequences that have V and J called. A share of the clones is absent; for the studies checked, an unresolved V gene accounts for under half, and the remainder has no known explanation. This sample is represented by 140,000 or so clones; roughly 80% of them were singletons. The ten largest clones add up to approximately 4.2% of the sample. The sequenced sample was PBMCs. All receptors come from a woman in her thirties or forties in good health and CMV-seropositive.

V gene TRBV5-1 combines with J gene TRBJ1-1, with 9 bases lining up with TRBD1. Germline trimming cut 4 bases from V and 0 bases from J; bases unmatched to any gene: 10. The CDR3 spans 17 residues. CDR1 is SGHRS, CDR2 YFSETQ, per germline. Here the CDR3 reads CASSGLQGARLNTEAFF. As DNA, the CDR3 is TGCGCCAGCAGCGGATTACAGGGGGCGCGATTGAACACTGAAGCTTTCTTT.

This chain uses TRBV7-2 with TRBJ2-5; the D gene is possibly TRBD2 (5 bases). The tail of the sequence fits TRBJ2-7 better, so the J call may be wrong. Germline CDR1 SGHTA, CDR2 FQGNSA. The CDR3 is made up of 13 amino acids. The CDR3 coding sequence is TGTGCCAGCAGCTTAGTCGGGATCTACGAGCAGTACTTC. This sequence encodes CASSLVGIYEQYF.

CDR3 loop: CASSSRQGPYEQYF. The CDR3 bases are TGTGCCAGCAGCTCTCGACAGGGGCCCTACGAGCAGTACTTC. This chain uses TRBV7-6 with TRBJ2-5; 8 nucleotides line up with TRBD1. The DNA matches TRBJ2-7 better at its end, which makes the J call doubtful. Germline-derived CDR1 and CDR2 are SGHVS and FNYEAQ. The CDR3 is made up of 14 amino acids.

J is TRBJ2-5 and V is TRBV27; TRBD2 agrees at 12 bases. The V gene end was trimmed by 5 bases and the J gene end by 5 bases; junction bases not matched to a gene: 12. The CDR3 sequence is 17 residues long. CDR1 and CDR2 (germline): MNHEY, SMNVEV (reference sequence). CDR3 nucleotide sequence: TGTGCCAGCAGTCCCCTTACTAGCGGGGGGCCCCGGGAGACCCAGTACTTC. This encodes CASSPLTSGGPRETQYF.

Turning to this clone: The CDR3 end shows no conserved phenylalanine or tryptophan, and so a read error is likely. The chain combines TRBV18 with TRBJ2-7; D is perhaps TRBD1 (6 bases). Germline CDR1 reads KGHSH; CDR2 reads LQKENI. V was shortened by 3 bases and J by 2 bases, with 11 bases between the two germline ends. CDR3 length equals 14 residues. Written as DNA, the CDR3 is TGTGCCAGCTCACCCTTCACAGGGCCCTACGAGCAGTACCTC. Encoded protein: CASSPFTGPYEQYL.

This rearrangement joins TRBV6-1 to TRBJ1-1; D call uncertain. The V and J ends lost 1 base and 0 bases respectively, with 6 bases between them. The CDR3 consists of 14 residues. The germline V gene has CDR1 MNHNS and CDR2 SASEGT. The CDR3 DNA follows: TGTGCCAGCAGTGAAGGAGACATGAACACTGAAGCTTTCTTT. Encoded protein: CASSEGDMNTEAFF.

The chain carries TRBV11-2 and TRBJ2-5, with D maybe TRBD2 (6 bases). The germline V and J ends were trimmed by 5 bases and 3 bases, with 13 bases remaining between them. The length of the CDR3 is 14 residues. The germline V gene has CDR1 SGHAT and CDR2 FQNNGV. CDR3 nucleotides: TGTGCCAGCAGCCACCGTGGGGGGAAAGAGACCCAGTACTTC. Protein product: CASSHRGGKETQYF.

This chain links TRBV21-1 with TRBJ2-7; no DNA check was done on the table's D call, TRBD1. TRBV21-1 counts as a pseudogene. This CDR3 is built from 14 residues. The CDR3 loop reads CASSVQGSINEQYF. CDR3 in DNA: TGTGCCAGCAGCGTCCAGGGTTCGATCAACGAGCAGTACTTC.

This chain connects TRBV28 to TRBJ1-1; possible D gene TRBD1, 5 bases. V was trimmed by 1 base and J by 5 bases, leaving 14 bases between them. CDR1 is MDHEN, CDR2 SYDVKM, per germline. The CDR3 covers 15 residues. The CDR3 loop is CASSLSVGGTTEAFF. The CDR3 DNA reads TGTGCCAGCAGTTTATCGGTCGGGGGTACGACTGAAGCTTTCTTT.

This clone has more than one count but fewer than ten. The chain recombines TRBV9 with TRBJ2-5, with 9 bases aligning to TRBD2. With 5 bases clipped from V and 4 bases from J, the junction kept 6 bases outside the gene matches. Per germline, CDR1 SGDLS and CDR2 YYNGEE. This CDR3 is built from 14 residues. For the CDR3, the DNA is TGTGCCAGCAGTACCGGCGGGGGGGTAGAGACCCAGTACTTC. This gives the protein CASSTGGGVETQYF.

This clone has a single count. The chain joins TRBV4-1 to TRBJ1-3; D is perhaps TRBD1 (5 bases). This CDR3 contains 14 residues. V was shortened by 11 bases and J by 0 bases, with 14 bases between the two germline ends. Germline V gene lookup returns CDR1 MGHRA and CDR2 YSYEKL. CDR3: CASLGGSSGNTIYF. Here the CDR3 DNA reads TGCGCCTCTCTGGGGGGAAGCTCTGGAAACACCATATATTTT.

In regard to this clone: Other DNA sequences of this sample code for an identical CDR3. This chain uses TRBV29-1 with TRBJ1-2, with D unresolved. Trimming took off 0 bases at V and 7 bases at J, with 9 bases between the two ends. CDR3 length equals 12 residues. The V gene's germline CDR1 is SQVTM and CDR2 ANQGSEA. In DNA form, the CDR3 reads TGCAGCGTTGAAGACCGGGAGGGTGGCTACACCTTC. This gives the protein CSVEDREGGYTF. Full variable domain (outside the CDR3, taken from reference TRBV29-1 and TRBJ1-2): SAVISQKPSRDICQRGTSLTIQCQVDSQVTMMFWYRQQPGQSLTLIATANQGSEATYESGFVIDKFPISRPNLTFSTLTVSNMSPEDSSIYLCSVEDREGGYTFGSGTRLTVV.

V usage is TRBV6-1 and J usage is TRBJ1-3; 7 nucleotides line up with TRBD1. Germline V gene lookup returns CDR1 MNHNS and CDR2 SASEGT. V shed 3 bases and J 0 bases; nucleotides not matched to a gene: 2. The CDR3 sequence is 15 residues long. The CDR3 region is CASSDAGGSGNTIYF. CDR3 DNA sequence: TGTGCCAGCAGTGACGCAGGGGGCTCTGGAAACACCATATATTTT.

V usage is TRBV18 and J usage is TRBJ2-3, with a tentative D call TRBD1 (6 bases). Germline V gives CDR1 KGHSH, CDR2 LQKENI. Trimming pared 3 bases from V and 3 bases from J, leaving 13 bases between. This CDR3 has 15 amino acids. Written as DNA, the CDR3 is TGTGCCAGCTCACCGGGACAAGGGCGTACAGATACGCAGTATTTT. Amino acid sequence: CASSPGQGRTDTQYF.

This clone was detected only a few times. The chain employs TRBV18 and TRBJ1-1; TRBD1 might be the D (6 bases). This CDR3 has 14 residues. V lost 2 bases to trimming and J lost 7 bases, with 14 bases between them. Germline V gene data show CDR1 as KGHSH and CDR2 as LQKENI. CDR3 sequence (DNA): TGTGCCAGCTCACCAGTTGGGGGCGCATTTGAAGCTTTCTTT. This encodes CASSPVGGAFEAFF. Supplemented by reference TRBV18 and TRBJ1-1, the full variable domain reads NAGVMQNPRHLVRRRGQEARLRCSPMKGHSHVYWYRQLPEEGLKFMVYLQKENIIDESGMPKERFSAEFPKEGPSILRIQQVVRGDSAAYFCASSPVGGAFEAFFGQGTRLTVV.

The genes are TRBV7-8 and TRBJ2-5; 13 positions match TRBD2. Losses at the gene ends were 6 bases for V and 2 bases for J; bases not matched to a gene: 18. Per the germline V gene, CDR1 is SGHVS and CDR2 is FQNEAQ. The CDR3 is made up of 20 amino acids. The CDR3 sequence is CASSRVPQTGLAGRQETQYF. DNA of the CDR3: TGTGCCAGCAGTCGAGTACCTCAAACGGGACTAGCGGGGAGACAAGAGACCCAGTACTTC.

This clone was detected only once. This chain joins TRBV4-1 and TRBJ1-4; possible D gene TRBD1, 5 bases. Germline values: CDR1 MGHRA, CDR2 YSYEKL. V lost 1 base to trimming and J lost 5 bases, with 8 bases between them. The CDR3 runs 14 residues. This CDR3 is CASSQGTSNEKLFF. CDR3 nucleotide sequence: TGCGCCAGCAGCCAAGGGACATCGAATGAAAAACTGTTTTTT.

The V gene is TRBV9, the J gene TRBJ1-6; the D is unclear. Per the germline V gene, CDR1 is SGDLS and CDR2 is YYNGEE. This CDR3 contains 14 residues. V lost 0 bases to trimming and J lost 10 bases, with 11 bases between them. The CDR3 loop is CASSVGEVGSPLHF. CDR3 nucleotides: TGTGCCAGCAGCGTAGGGGAGGTAGGCTCACCCCTCCACTTT.

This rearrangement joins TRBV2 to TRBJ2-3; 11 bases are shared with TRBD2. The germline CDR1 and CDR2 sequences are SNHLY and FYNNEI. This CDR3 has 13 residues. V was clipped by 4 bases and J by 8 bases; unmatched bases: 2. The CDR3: CASSGLAGGTQYF. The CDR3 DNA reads TGTGCCAGCAGTGGTCTAGCGGGAGGTACGCAGTATTTT.

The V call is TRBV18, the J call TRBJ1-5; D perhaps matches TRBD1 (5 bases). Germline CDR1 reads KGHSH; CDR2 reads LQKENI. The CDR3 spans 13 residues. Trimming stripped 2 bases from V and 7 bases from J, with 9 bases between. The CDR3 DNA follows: TGTGCCAGCTCACCAGGGGCGCGGCAGCCCCAGCATTTT. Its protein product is CASSPGARQPQHF. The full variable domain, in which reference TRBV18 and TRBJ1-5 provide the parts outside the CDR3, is NAGVMQNPRHLVRRRGQEARLRCSPMKGHSHVYWYRQLPEEGLKFMVYLQKENIIDESGMPKERFSAEFPKEGPSILRIQQVVRGDSAAYFCASSPGARQPQHFGDGTRLSIL.

The DNA for the CDR3 is TGTGCCAGCAGCGTATTCCACAGGGGGACACTAGCCAAAAACATTCAGTACTTC. Translating it yields CASSVFHRGTLAKNIQYF. The rearrangement links TRBV9 to TRBJ2-4; 8 bases map to TRBD1. Germline values: CDR1 SGDLS, CDR2 YYNGEE. The ends lost 1 base at V and 0 bases at J; junction bases unmatched: 9. The CDR3 runs to 18 residues.

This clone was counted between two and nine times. CDR3 sequence: CASSRGGAHYGYTF. The CDR3 region has the DNA TGTGCCAGTAGCCGAGGGGGCGCGCACTATGGCTACACCTTC. This chain connects TRBV19 to TRBJ1-2; 7 positions agree with TRBD1. The CDR3 sequence is 14 residues long. Trimming cost V 6 bases and J 3 bases; bases outside gene matches: 7. Germline CDR1 LNHDA, CDR2 SQIVND (reference sequence).

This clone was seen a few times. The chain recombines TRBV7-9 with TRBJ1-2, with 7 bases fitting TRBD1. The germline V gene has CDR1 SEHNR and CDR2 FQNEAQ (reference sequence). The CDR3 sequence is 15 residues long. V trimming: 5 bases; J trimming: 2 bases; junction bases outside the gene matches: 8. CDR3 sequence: CASSPTLGQNYGYTF. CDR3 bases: TGTGCCAGCAGCCCTACCTTGGGACAGAACTATGGCTACACCTTC. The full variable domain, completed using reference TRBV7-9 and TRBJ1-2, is DTGVSQNPRHKITKRGQNVTFRCDPISEHNRLYWYRQTLGQGPEFLTYFQNEAQLEKSRLLSDRFSAERPKGSFSTLEIQRTEQGDSAMYLCASSPTLGQNYGYTFGSGTRLTVV.

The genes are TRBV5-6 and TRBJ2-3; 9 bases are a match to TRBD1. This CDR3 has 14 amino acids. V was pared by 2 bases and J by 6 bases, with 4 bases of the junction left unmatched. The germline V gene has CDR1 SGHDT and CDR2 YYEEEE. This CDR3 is CASSFGQGSDTQYF. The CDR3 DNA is TGTGCCAGCAGCTTCGGACAGGGGTCTGATACGCAGTATTTT.